Listed here are 26 T cell receptor beta chains from one sample, sequenced in a study of CD4 T cells in relation to SARS-CoV-2 and coronaviruses (dated by TCRdb to the early 2020s). Libraries were built with the immunoSEQ multiplex PCR assay. TCRdb mirrors the immuneACCESS table, restricted to in-frame sequences. Some clones are absent from its copies; in checked studies, under half trace to an unresolved V gene, and the reason for the others is unknown. This sample comprises roughly 36,000 clones, approximately 83% of them detected only once. The leading ten clones occupy about 3% of the sample. Specimen: memory CD4+ T cells from PBMCs. What the cell subset or site label conveys for this sample: memory (non-naive) CD4+ T cells. The receptors shown here come from an adult with COVID-19.

This chain joins TRBV14 and TRBJ1-1; D may be TRBD1 (5 bases). The CDR3 loop spans 13 amino acids. V lost 7 bases and J 0 bases, leaving 9 bases between the germline ends. Germline V gives CDR1 SGHDN, CDR2 FVKESK. The CDR3 coding sequence is TGTGCCAGCACCTGGGGGGTGAACACTGAAGCTTTCTTT. Its translation is CASTWGVNTEAFF.

The chain has TRBV6-5 and TRBJ1-3, with TRBD1 matching 8 bases. This CDR3 has 15 residues. The ends lost 6 bases at V and 8 bases at J; junction bases unmatched: 12. Germline lookup yields CDR1 MNHEY and CDR2 SVGAGI. CDR3 coding DNA: TGTGCCAGCAGACCAGGGGGCGCGGGGTCTCACACCATATATTTT. This translates into CASRPGGAGSHTIYF.

The chain carries TRBV6-2 or TRBV6-3 and TRBJ2-1, with no clear D. V was cut by 6 bases and J by 8 bases, with 20 bases left in between. The CDR3 loop spans 15 amino acids. Per the germline V gene, CDR1 is MNHEY and CDR2 is SVGEGT. CDR3 nucleotides: TGTGCCAGCAGCCCTCGACTTAAGGGTGGGGATGAGCAGTTCTTC. It translates to CASSPRLKGGDEQFF.

This chain joins TRBV2 and TRBJ1-5; 10 positions match TRBD1. The CDR3 is 15 amino acids. The germline CDR1 and CDR2 sequences are SNHLY and FYNNEI. V trimming: 6 bases; J trimming: 7 bases; junction bases outside the gene matches: 9. The CDR3 loop is CASSWRTGGRQPQHF. The CDR3 DNA follows: TGTGCCAGCAGCTGGAGGACAGGGGGGCGCCAGCCCCAGCATTTT.

The chain links TRBV7-9 to TRBJ2-1; possible D gene TRBD2, 5 bases. Trimming removed 5 bases from V and 9 bases from J, with 23 bases in between. The CDR3 runs 16 residues. Germline CDR1 reads SEHNR; CDR2 reads FQNEAQ (reference sequence). The CDR3 DNA reads as TGTGCCAGCAGCACAAGCGTCCCCTCTACTCGGGGTGAGCAGTTCTTC. Amino acids: CASSTSVPSTRGEQFF.

This clone was detected once. The chain is built from TRBV19 and TRBJ2-1, with TRBD2 matching 8 bases. From germline, CDR1 is LNHDA and CDR2 SQIVND (reference sequence). The CDR3 length is 14 residues. The V gene end was trimmed by 7 bases and the J gene end by 7 bases; junction bases not matched to a gene: 9. CDR3 loop: CASTTGGHRNEQFF. CDR3 DNA: TGTGCCAGTACGACGGGAGGGCACAGGAATGAGCAGTTCTTC.

The table lists this clone with a few counts. The chain recombines TRBV30 with TRBJ2-5; tentatively, D is TRBD1 (5 bases). Per germline, CDR1 GTSNPN and CDR2 SVGIG (reference sequence). V was trimmed by 1 base and J by 2 bases, leaving 8 bases between them. This CDR3 spans 13 amino acids. The chain's CDR3 is CAWSGGYQETQYF. The CDR3 coding sequence is TGTGCCTGGAGTGGGGGCTATCAAGAGACCCAGTACTTC.

CDR3 DNA: TGTGCCAGCAGAGTTCTTTGGGAGCAGTTCTTC. Protein product: CASRVLWEQFF. This chain uses TRBV6-5 with TRBJ2-1; D unclear. The CDR3 is 11 amino acids. The V and J ends lost 6 bases and 10 bases respectively, with 10 bases between them. The germline CDR1 and CDR2 sequences are MNHEY and SVGAGI.

A single count supports this clone. V usage is TRBV4-2 and J usage is TRBJ2-5; the match to TRBD2 covers 7 bases. The CDR3 sequence is 16 residues long. The J segment lost 1 base and the V segment lost 4 bases, leaving 9 bases of the junction unmatched. Germline CDR1 is LGHNA and CDR2 is YNFKEQ. CDR3 residues: CASSLSAGTAQETQYF. In DNA form, the CDR3 reads TGTGCCAGCAGCCTTTCAGCGGGAACCGCCCAAGAGACCCAGTACTTC.

The V and J genes are TRBV7-7 and TRBJ2-7, with 11 bases lining up with TRBD2. V was clipped by 2 bases and J by 5 bases; unmatched bases: 8. The CDR3 extends over 16 amino acids. The germline V gene encodes CDR1 SSHAT and CDR2 FNYEAQ (reference sequence). The CDR3 sequence: CASSLPLLAGVDEQYF. In DNA form, the CDR3 reads TGTGCCAGCAGCTTACCTCTACTAGCGGGAGTGGACGAGCAGTACTTC.

This rearrangement joins TRBV6-4 to TRBJ2-6; D is undetermined. Germline values: CDR1 MRHNA, CDR2 SNTAGT. This CDR3 region has 15 residues. V was cut by 0 bases and J by 0 bases, with 3 bases left in between. CDR3 in amino acids: CASSDSSSGANVLTF. The CDR3 nucleotides are TGTGCCAGCAGTGACTCGAGCTCTGGGGCCAACGTCCTGACTTTC.

The chain couples TRBV6-1 to TRBJ2-3; TRBD1 agrees at 7 bases. V trimming: 1 base; J trimming: 5 bases; junction bases outside the gene matches: 6. CDR3 length: 15 residues. Germline assignment: CDR1 MNHNS and CDR2 SASEGT. The chain's CDR3 is CASSEVQGIGDTQYF. In DNA, the CDR3 is TGTGCCAGCAGTGAAGTACAGGGGATCGGAGATACGCAGTATTTT.

The V gene is TRBV4-2, the J gene TRBJ1-6; 7 positions match TRBD1. CDR3 length: 16 amino acids. The J segment lost 8 bases and the V segment lost 4 bases, leaving 11 bases of the junction unmatched. The germline CDR1 and CDR2 sequences are LGHNA and YNFKEQ. In DNA form, the CDR3 reads TGTGCCAGCAGCCGTCAACCGGGACAGTTTGATTCACCCCTCCACTTT. Amino acid sequence: CASSRQPGQFDSPLHF.

The chain recombines TRBV7-3 with TRBJ2-1; D perhaps matches TRBD1 (5 bases). Germline-derived CDR1 and CDR2 are SGHTA and FQGTGA. The CDR3 runs 13 residues. Between the trimmed V and J ends, which lost 0 bases and 6 bases, there was a span of 6 bases. Written as DNA, the CDR3 is TGTGCCAGCAGCTTAACTAGGGGCAATGAGCAGTTCTTC. Its translation is CASSLTRGNEQFF.

The rearrangement joins TRBV7-6 to TRBJ2-5, with D possibly TRBD1 on 5 matching bases. V dropped 2 bases and J dropped 7 bases, with 14 bases sitting between them. The CDR3 loop spans 14 amino acids. Germline loops: CDR1 SGHVS, CDR2 FNYEAQ. CDR3 region: CASSLPKGQGTQYF. The CDR3 DNA follows: TGTGCCAGCAGCTTACCCAAAGGTCAGGGGACCCAGTACTTC.

The chain recombines TRBV7-2 with TRBJ2-7, with a weak D call TRBD1 (6 bases). CDR1 is SGHTA and CDR2 is FQGNSA in the germline V gene. This CDR3 is built from 12 residues. V shed 4 bases and J shed 5 bases, with 9 bases lying between them. The CDR3 sequence: CASSSTGNEQYF. The CDR3 coding sequence is TGTGCCAGCAGCTCAACAGGGAACGAGCAGTACTTC.

The CDR3 is CSAITTRQYF. CDR3 DNA sequence: TGCAGTGCTATCACAACCAGACAGTACTTC. The rearrangement links TRBV20-1 to TRBJ2-7; no clear D gene. CDR1 is DFQATT, CDR2 SNEGSKA, per germline (reference sequence). The CDR3 covers 10 residues. Trimming took off 4 bases at V and 10 bases at J, with 11 bases between the two ends.

The gene calls are TRBV7-9 and TRBJ2-7, with D perhaps TRBD1 (5 bases). Trimming cost V 8 bases and J 5 bases, with 10 bases left between them. CDR1 and CDR2 (germline): SEHNR, FQNEAQ (reference sequence). This CDR3 has 11 residues. The CDR3 DNA follows: TGTGCCAGCGGTAAGGGGAACGAGCAGTACTTC. Translating it yields CASGKGNEQYF.

The J gene is TRBJ2-5, the V gene TRBV30; D is unclear. Germline-derived CDR1 and CDR2 are GTSNPN and SVGIG (reference sequence). CDR3 length equals 12 residues. V gave up 5 bases and J gave up 5 bases, with 12 bases separating them. The CDR3 region is CAWSSVGETQYF. CDR3 sequence (DNA): TGTGCCTGGTCCTCGGTAGGGGAGACCCAGTACTTC.

The CDR3: CASSLDTNYGYTF. CDR3 bases: TGTGCCAGCAGCTTAGACACTAACTATGGCTACACCTTC. The rearrangement links TRBV7-3 to TRBJ1-2, with D uncertain. CDR3 length: 13 residues. Germline-derived CDR1 and CDR2 are SGHTA and FQGTGA. V shed 2 bases and J shed 0 bases, with 4 bases lying between them.

V and J are TRBV11-3 and TRBJ2-5; tentative D call: TRBD2 (5 bases). Germline V CDR1 and CDR2: SGHNT, YENEEA. Trimming pared 1 base from V and 5 bases from J, leaving 20 bases between. CDR3 length equals 17 residues. The DNA for the CDR3 is TGTGCCAGCAGCTTAGGAGCCCGGGAAAAACCGGATGAGACCCAGTACTTC. This translates into CASSLGAREKPDETQYF.

The chain combines TRBV5-6 with TRBJ1-6, with D hard to call. The CDR3 is 15 residues long. The germline gives CDR1 SGHDT, CDR2 YYEEEE. Trimming took 3 bases from V and 5 from J, leaving 12 bases between them. The DNA of the CDR3 is TGTGCCAGCAGCTCCGTCCTCCATAATAATTCACCCCTCCACTTT. Translation gives CASSSVLHNNSPLHF.

V and J are TRBV18 and TRBJ1-1, with 7 bases matching TRBD1. The CDR3 contains 15 residues. J was trimmed by 3 bases and V by 4 bases; bases with no gene match: 8. Germline V gives CDR1 KGHSH, CDR2 LQKENI. The CDR3 sequence: CASSLSGQWDTEAFF. For the CDR3, the DNA is TGTGCCAGCTCACTCTCGGGACAGTGGGACACTGAAGCTTTCTTT. The full variable domain, with the rest looked up from reference TRBV18 and TRBJ1-1, is NAGVMQNPRHLVRRRGQEARLRCSPMKGHSHVYWYRQLPEEGLKFMVYLQKENIIDESGMPKERFSAEFPKEGPSILRIQQVVRGDSAAYFCASSLSGQWDTEAFFGQGTRLTVV.

The chain uses TRBV7-8 and TRBJ2-5, with 10 positions matching TRBD1. CDR1 and CDR2 (germline): SGHVS, FQNEAQ. J lost 4 bases, V lost 5 bases, and 7 bases had no gene match. The CDR3 totals 15 residues. This CDR3 is CASSIRTGGGETQYF. In nucleotides, the CDR3 is TGTGCCAGCAGCATTAGGACAGGGGGTGGAGAGACCCAGTACTTC.

Here the CDR3 DNA reads TGTGCCAGCAGTGGCGGGAGAGGCACAGATACGCAGTATTTT. Amino acids: CASSGGRGTDTQYF. The chain recombines TRBV2 with TRBJ2-3, with TRBD2 matching over 7 bases. Germline lookup yields CDR1 SNHLY and CDR2 FYNNEI. Losses at the gene ends were 4 bases for V and 1 base for J; bases not matched to a gene: 2. This CDR3 has 14 residues.

J is TRBJ1-4 and V is TRBV27; perhaps TRBD1 as D (5 bases). The V gene's germline CDR1 is MNHEY and CDR2 SMNVEV (reference sequence). The CDR3 runs 15 residues. The V gene lost 5 bases and the J gene lost 7 bases, with 17 bases spanning the gap. The CDR3 here is CASSRTRVLGEKLFF. The DNA of the CDR3 is TGTGCCAGCAGTAGAACCAGGGTCTTGGGTGAAAAACTGTTTTTT.